The 6 T cell receptor beta chains below were found in one sample sequenced in a study of blood T cell repertoires in COVID-19. Using immunoSEQ multiplex PCR, the repertoire was profiled, and TCRdb retains in-frame clones only, with some absent. The table lists some 150,000 clones, roughly 84% of them singletons. Sequencing was done on a sample of peripheral blood. These receptor sequences come from a human donor with acute or convalescent COVID-19. The donor label of this sample is uncertain.

The chain joins TRBV4-2 to TRBJ2-7, with D possibly being TRBD2 (5 bases). Trimming left V 4 bases short and J 0 bases short, with 10 bases between. Germline V CDR1 and CDR2: LGHNA, YNFKEQ. The CDR3 runs 14 residues. The CDR3 region is CASSPTRDSYEQYF. CDR3 nucleotide sequence: TGTGCCAGCAGCCCCACTAGGGACTCCTACGAGCAGTACTTC.

This chain uses TRBV3-1 (or the pseudogene TRBV3-2) with TRBJ1-2; 8 nucleotides align to TRBD1. There are 14 residues in the CDR3. V lost 0 bases, J lost 8 bases, and 5 bases stayed unmatched. The germline V gene encodes CDR1 LGHDT and CDR2 YNNKEL (reference sequence). CDR3 amino acids: CASSQEGQGHGYTF. DNA for the CDR3: TGTGCCAGCAGCCAAGAAGGACAGGGACACGGCTACACCTTC.

The V and J genes are TRBV29-1 and TRBJ1-2; 7 bases are a match to TRBD1. This CDR3 region has 13 residues. Germline V lookup: CDR1 SQVTM, CDR2 ANQGSEA. The V segment lost 7 bases and the J segment 2 bases; nucleotides outside the gene matches: 7. The CDR3 protein is CSAGTVGNYGYTF. The CDR3 DNA reads as TGCAGCGCTGGGACAGTGGGGAACTATGGCTACACCTTC.

The rearrangement links TRBV18 to TRBJ2-7, with 11 bases identical to TRBD1. After removal of 3 bases from V and 3 bases from J, the junction contained 4 bases not matched to a gene. The CDR3 runs 15 residues. Per germline, CDR1 KGHSH and CDR2 LQKENI. The CDR3 loop is CASSPVGTGGYEQYV. The CDR3 region has the DNA TGTGCCAGCTCACCGGTGGGGACAGGGGGCTACGAGCAGTACGTC.

This sequence joins TRBV2 and TRBJ2-3; the D is unclear. CDR1 SNHLY and CDR2 FYNNEI come from the germline V gene. CDR3 length: 16 residues. With 2 bases removed from V and 2 bases from J, the gap between germline ends came to 14 bases. The CDR3 region is CASSESLQKITDTQYF. In DNA, the CDR3 is TGTGCCAGCAGTGAATCGTTACAGAAAATCACAGATACGCAGTATTTT.

The chain combines TRBV7-9 with TRBJ1-2, with TRBD1 matching over 8 bases. The junction had 3 bases not matched to a gene; V was cut back by 5 bases and J by 1 base. The CDR3 is made up of 14 amino acids. Germline V gene lookup returns CDR1 SEHNR and CDR2 FQNEAQ (reference sequence). CDR3 amino acids: CASSRRGRNYGYTF. The CDR3 DNA sequence: TGTGCCAGCAGCCGCAGGGGGCGTAACTATGGCTACACCTTC.